Detailed here is one TCR beta chain. The target antigen is unknown. The sample is drawn from a study of cytomegalovirus exposure and HLA in healthy donors. Turning to the study itself: The use of the same platform for the 120 validation repertoires and the 600 to 700 first-cohort repertoires was reported by a later analysis.

Whole-study results and caveats: In vitro checks showed that a few CMV-associated chains really do target CMV antigens. Reportedly, cytomegalovirus status was diagnosed with high sensitivity and specificity. According to a subsequent analysis, TCR clusters from the first cohort were inclined to appear together in the 100 to 150 validation repertoires.

The CDR3 extends over 12 amino acids. V shed 5 bases and J shed 3 bases, with 8 bases lying between them. Per germline, CDR1 SGHAT and CDR2 FQNNGV. Profiling relied on immunoSEQ multiplex PCR, and the TCRdb table lists in-frame clones only, not all of them. Among under 200,000 clones, around 90% were seen once, and the ten largest hold approximately 2.9%. This chain connects TRBV11-2 to TRBJ2-7; maybe TRBD1 (6 bases). The source is a woman in her late teens or twenties in good health and CMV-seropositive. The sequencing sample was made of PBMCs. The CDR3 DNA reads TGTGCCAGCAGCCTACAGGGCTACGAGCAGTACTTC. Protein: CASSLQGYEQYF.